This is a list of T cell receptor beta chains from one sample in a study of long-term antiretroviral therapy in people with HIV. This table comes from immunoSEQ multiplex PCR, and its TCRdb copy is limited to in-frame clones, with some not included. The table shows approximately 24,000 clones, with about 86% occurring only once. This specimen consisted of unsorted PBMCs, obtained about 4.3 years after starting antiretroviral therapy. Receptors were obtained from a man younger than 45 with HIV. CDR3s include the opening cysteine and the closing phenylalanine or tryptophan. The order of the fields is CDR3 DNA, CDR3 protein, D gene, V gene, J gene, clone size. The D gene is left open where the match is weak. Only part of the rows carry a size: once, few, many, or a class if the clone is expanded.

TGCGCCAGCAGCTTCCAAGAGGGGAACACCGGGGAGCTGTTTTTT	CASSFQEGNTGELFF	-	TRBV5-1	TRBJ2-2	few
TGTGCCAGCAGCGTCCCTGGTACTGAAGCTTTCTTT	CASSVPGTEAFF	-	TRBV9	TRBJ1-1	-
TGTGCCAGCAGCTTAACGAGGGCCGATACGCAGTATTTT	CASSLTRADTQYF	-	TRBV7-3	TRBJ2-3	-
TGTGCCAGCAGCTTCGGGGGCAGCAGACAGACCCAGTACTTC	CASSFGGSRQTQYF	-	TRBV5-6	TRBJ2-5	-
TGTGCCAGCAGTTTTAGCGGGGGGGGGAATGAGCAGTTCTTC	CASSFSGGGNEQFF	TRBD2	TRBV11-2	TRBJ2-1	-
TGTGCCAGCAGCCCGCTCCGGGAAGCTTTCTTT	CASSPLREAFF	-	TRBV13	TRBJ1-1	-
TGTGCCAGCAGGACAGGAGTATTTGCAACTAATGAAAAACTGTTTTTT	CASRTGVFATNEKLFF	-	TRBV27	TRBJ1-4	-
TGTGCCAGCAGCGTAGACGGGACCGGGGAGCTGTTTTTT	CASSVDGTGELFF	-	TRBV9	TRBJ2-2	-
TGTGCCAGCAGCATCGGGACTGACTACGAGCAGTACTTC	CASSIGTDYEQYF	-	TRBV7-2	TRBJ2-7	-
TGTGCCAGCAGCTTTAGCGGGGGGGTCGCCTACGAGCAGTACTTC	CASSFSGGVAYEQYF	TRBD2	TRBV7-2	TRBJ2-7	-
TGTGCCAGCAGTGAATCATATAGCAATCAGCCCCAGCATTTT	CASSESYSNQPQHF	-	TRBV2	TRBJ1-5	-
TGTGCCAGCAGTTACCCCCCGGGGACCCGGAATGAAAAACTGTTTTTT	CASSYPPGTRNEKLFF	-	TRBV6-6	TRBJ1-4	-
TGTGCCATCAGTGAGCGGGACAGGGCGGCTGAAGCTTTCTTT	CAISERDRAAEAFF	TRBD1	TRBV10-3	TRBJ1-1	-
TGCGCCAGCAGCTTGGAAGGCCCATCTAACACTGAAGCTTTCTTT	CASSLEGPSNTEAFF	-	TRBV5-1	TRBJ1-1	-
TGTGCCAGCAGTACCTCTAGCGTATACTACAATGAGCAGTTCTTC	CASSTSSVYYNEQFF	-	TRBV6-1	TRBJ2-1	-
TGTGCCAGCAGGGGTGACTCTGGGGCCAACGTCCTGACTTTC	CASRGDSGANVLTF	-	TRBV2	TRBJ2-6	-
TGTGCCAGCAGCTGGTGGGTGGAGACCTACAATGAGCAGTTCTTC	CASSWWVETYNEQFF	-	TRBV5-8	TRBJ2-1	-
TGTGCCAGCAGCGTAGCTTCTGCGGGACAGGGTTACTTCGAGCAGTTCTTC	CASSVASAGQGYFEQFF	TRBD1	TRBV9	TRBJ2-1	-
TGTGCCAGCAGTGAAACTGATTGGGGCGAGCAGTACTTC	CASSETDWGEQYF	-	TRBV6-1	TRBJ2-7	few
TGTGCCAGCAGCCGCCTGGGGGGCGACGAGCAGTACTTC	CASSRLGGDEQYF	-	TRBV14	TRBJ2-7	-
TGTGCCATCAGTGAGAATCTAGCAGCCGCGTATGGCTACACCTTC	CAISENLAAAYGYTF	-	TRBV10-3	TRBJ1-2	few
TGTGCCAGCAGCTTCTCCGGGACAGGGATAATTCACGAGCAGTACTTC	CASSFSGTGIIHEQYF	TRBD1	TRBV7-9	TRBJ2-7	few
TGTGCCAGCAGCCTTCTACGAGGGACAGGTGAAGCTTTCTTT	CASSLLRGTGEAFF	TRBD1	TRBV4-2	TRBJ1-1	once
TGTGCCAGCATCGCGCCACGGGACAGGGGCTACGAGCAGTACTTC	CASIAPRDRGYEQYF	TRBD1	TRBV7-8	TRBJ2-7	-
TGTGCCAGCAGCTACAGGGGGAGTGGGGCCAACGTCCTGACTTTC	CASSYRGSGANVLTF	TRBD1	TRBV13	TRBJ2-6	-
TGTGCCAGCACCATGGGGGTCAGGGGCGAGCAGTACTTC	CASTMGVRGEQYF	-	TRBV6-1	TRBJ2-7	-
TGTGCCAGCAGTTACTCGAAAACTGAAGCTTTCTTT	CASSYSKTEAFF	-	TRBV6-5	TRBJ1-1	-
TGTGCCATCAGTGAGACAGCCCAGCATGCTGAGCAGTTCTTC	CAISETAQHAEQFF	-	TRBV10-3	TRBJ2-1	-
TGTGCCAGCTCACCTGATTTAGCTGGGGGTATAGGCGAGCAGTACTTC	CASSPDLAGGIGEQYF	-	TRBV18	TRBJ2-7	-
TGCGCCAGCAGCCAAGTAGCGGGAGGAGGTTATGAGCAGTTCTTC	CASSQVAGGGYEQFF	TRBD2	TRBV4-3	TRBJ2-1	-
TGTGCCAGCGGGCGGACAAACACCGGGGAGCTGTTTTTT	CASGRTNTGELFF	-	TRBV27	TRBJ2-2	-
TGCGCCAGCAGCCAAGCGCTAGCGGGTAGCAATGAGCAGTTCTTC	CASSQALAGSNEQFF	TRBD2	TRBV4-3	TRBJ2-1	-
TGTGCCAGCAGCTCCCTTGGGGGGAGCTCCTACGAGCAGTACTTC	CASSSLGGSSYEQYF	-	TRBV11-2	TRBJ2-7	-
TGTGCCAGCAGGCAAGCTAGCGGCTACGAGCAGTACTTC	CASRQASGYEQYF	TRBD2	TRBV5-6	TRBJ2-7	few
TGTGCCAGCAGTCAGAGGAGTTGGAACACTGAAGCTTTCTTT	CASSQRSWNTEAFF	-	TRBV9	TRBJ1-1	-
TGTGCCAGCAGCTTAGGCTGGACGGACGGGGAGCTGTTTTTT	CASSLGWTDGELFF	-	TRBV7-6	TRBJ2-2	-
TGCGCCAGCAGCCATCCACTCAACCCCTCTAGCGGGAGAGTGTTATTCTACAATGAGCAGTTCTTC	CASSHPLNPSSGRVLFYNEQFF	TRBD2	TRBV4-1	TRBJ2-1	-
TGTGCCAGCAGTTACGAGGTAGCGGGCCAAAACATTCAGTACTTC	CASSYEVAGQNIQYF	TRBD2	TRBV6-5	TRBJ2-4	-
TGTGCCAGCAGCGTAGCTCCGGGGATAAGGTCCTACGAGCAGTACTTC	CASSVAPGIRSYEQYF	-	TRBV9	TRBJ2-7	few
TGCGCCAGCAGCCAAGTTTCCGGGGCGCGATACGAGCAGTACTTC	CASSQVSGARYEQYF	-	TRBV4-3	TRBJ2-7	-
TGTGCCAGCAGTGAGGGCTTAACAGATACGCAGTATTTT	CASSEGLTDTQYF	-	TRBV2	TRBJ2-3	-
TGTGCCAGCAGCGTAGACGATGGTGTGGCTTTCTTT	CASSVDDGVAFF	-	TRBV9	TRBJ1-1	-
TGCGCCAGCAGCCAAGTTTTAGGTCCTTCCTACAATGAGCAGTTCTTC	CASSQVLGPSYNEQFF	-	TRBV4-1	TRBJ2-1	-
TGTGCCAGCAGTGTAGGGACAGCGAACACTGAAGCTTTCTTT	CASSVGTANTEAFF	TRBD1	TRBV2	TRBJ1-1	-
TGTGCCAGCAGCTTATCCCTGAGTACCTACAATGAGCAGTTCTTC	CASSLSLSTYNEQFF	-	TRBV7-9	TRBJ2-1	once
TGTGCCAGCAGCAACTCATTAGCGGGAGGGCTCTACGAGCAGTACTTC	CASSNSLAGGLYEQYF	TRBD2	TRBV27	TRBJ2-7	-
TGCGCCAGCAGCCAAGTTGTTACAGATACGCAGTATTTT	CASSQVVTDTQYF	-	TRBV4-3	TRBJ2-3	-
TGTGCCAGCACCAAGGGACTAGCGGGAGTCTACGAGCAGTACTTC	CASTKGLAGVYEQYF	TRBD2	TRBV7-6	TRBJ2-7	-
TGTGCCAGCAGCTTAGAGGACACAGATACGCAGTATTTT	CASSLEDTDTQYF	-	TRBV13	TRBJ2-3	-
TGTGCCAGCAGCTTTTCCAGGGACACTGAAGCTTTCTTT	CASSFSRDTEAFF	-	TRBV7-6	TRBJ1-1	-
TGTGCCAGCAGGCGGGGCGCGCTAAACACCGGGGAGCTGTTTTTT	CASRRGALNTGELFF	-	TRBV9	TRBJ2-2	-
TGTGCCAGTAGCACTAGGACAGGGGGAAATGAAAAACTGTTTTTT	CASSTRTGGNEKLFF	TRBD1	TRBV19	TRBJ1-4	-
TGCGCCAGCAGCCAGCCCGTCCGGGGGGCTAATGAAAAACTGTTTTTT	CASSQPVRGANEKLFF	-	TRBV4-1	TRBJ1-4	once
TGTGCCAGCACCCCCCGGGACAGGGGTACCTACGAGCAGTACTTC	CASTPRDRGTYEQYF	TRBD1	TRBV6-5	TRBJ2-7	-
TGTGCCAGCAGTCTAGCGGGGGGAAACCAAGAGACCCAGTACTTC	CASSLAGGNQETQYF	TRBD2	TRBV6-5	TRBJ2-5	-
TGTGCCAGCTGGGGAGGGCCGGGTCTTCCAAGGTACTTC	CASWGGPGLPRYF	TRBD2	TRBV27	TRBJ2-7	-
TGTGCCAGCAGCCGACTCGCGGGACAGACCCAGTACTTC	CASSRLAGQTQYF	-	TRBV7-9	TRBJ2-5	-